These T cell receptor beta chains were read from a single sample in a study of CD8+ T cells in alopecia areata. Here immunoSEQ multiplex PCR was the method, and the copy in TCRdb shows in-frame clones only, minus some. The sample contains around 99,000 clones, over 80% of which appear only once. The starting material was CD8+ T cells sorted from blood, obtained at week 24, from a patient treated with tofacitinib. Receptor source: a human donor with alopecia areata. Each CDR3 is given with its conserved first and last residue. The D gene is left open where the match is weak. Clone size appears in some rows only: once, few, many, or a class for an expanded clone.

clone size	V gene	J gene	D gene	CDR3 DNA	CDR3 protein
.	TRBV7-6	TRBJ2-7	.	TGTGCCAGCAGCCCCCGTCCGGACCTATTTCCGTCCTACGAGCAGTACTTC	CASSPRPDLFPSYEQYF
.	TRBV12-5	TRBJ1-1	TRBD1	TGTGCTAGTGGCAGAACAGGGGCCACTGAAGCTTTCTTT	CASGRTGATEAFF
.	TRBV29-1	TRBJ2-2	.	TGCAGCGTTGAGGACGGATATGGCACCGGGGAGCTGTTTTTT	CSVEDGYGTGELFF
.	TRBV27	TRBJ2-6	.	TGTGCCAGCAGCCGTTCTCCTGGGGCCAACGTCCTGACTTTC	CASSRSPGANVLTF
once	TRBV4-3	TRBJ1-1	.	TGCGCCAGCAGCTTTCGGCGGGCTGCGAACACTGAAGCTTTCTTT	CASSFRRAANTEAFF
.	TRBV27	TRBJ1-2	.	TGTGCCAGCAGTGACAGTTCTCGTGGCTACACCTTC	CASSDSSRGYTF
.	TRBV27	TRBJ2-3	TRBD2	TGTGCCAGCAGTTTATCGATAGGACTAGCGGCACAAGATACGCAGTATTTT	CASSLSIGLAAQDTQYF
.	TRBV14	TRBJ1-5	.	TGTGCCAGCAGGGAAGTCTGGAAGCATTTT	CASREVWKHF
.	TRBV11-1	TRBJ2-5	.	TGTGCCAGCAGCTTAGGCCAGCGACAAGAGACCCAGTACTTC	CASSLGQRQETQYF
.	TRBV27	TRBJ2-7	TRBD2	TGTGCCAGCAGTTTATCCGGGACTAGCGGGGCCTACGAGCAGTACTTC	CASSLSGTSGAYEQYF
.	TRBV6-5	TRBJ2-3	TRBD2	TGTGCCAGCAGTTTGGGACTAGCGGGGGGATCGGATACGCAGTATTTT	CASSLGLAGGSDTQYF
.	TRBV4-1	TRBJ2-3	.	TGCGCCAGCAGCCAGGTCAGCACAGATACGCAGTATTTT	CASSQVSTDTQYF
.	TRBV7-6	TRBJ2-2	.	TGTGCCAGCAGCTTGGCGGGCGGGGAGCTGTTTTTT	CASSLAGGELFF
.	TRBV7-2	TRBJ2-7	.	TGTGCCAGCAGCCCTTCTGGGATCGCCTACGAGCAGTACTTC	CASSPSGIAYEQYF
.	TRBV14	TRBJ1-1	.	TGTGCCAGCAGCCACCCTAGGGCAGATTACACTGAAGCTTTCTTT	CASSHPRADYTEAFF
.	TRBV5-4	TRBJ1-1	TRBD1	TGTGCCAGCAGCTGGACAGGGGGGGCCACTGAAGCTTTCTTT	CASSWTGGATEAFF
.	TRBV6-5	TRBJ1-3	.	TGTGCCAGCAGCCAAACAGGGTCTGGAAACACCATATATTTT	CASSQTGSGNTIYF
.	TRBV7-7	TRBJ2-2	TRBD1	TGTGCTAGCAGCCCTAGGACAGGGAAGAACACCGGGGAGCTGTTTTTT	CASSPRTGKNTGELFF
few	TRBV15	TRBJ2-3	.	TGTGCCACCAGCAGTGACGGGACGGTCACAGATACGCAGTATTTT	CATSSDGTVTDTQYF
.	TRBV13	TRBJ1-6	TRBD1	TGTGCCAGCAGCTTAGGCCGGACAGGGGGGAATAATTCACCCCTCCACTTT	CASSLGRTGGNNSPLHF
.	TRBV7-2	TRBJ2-3	TRBD2	TGTGCCAGCAGCTTAGGTGAAGCGGGGGGGCCGAGAGATACGCAGTATTTT	CASSLGEAGGPRDTQYF
.	TRBV7-7	TRBJ2-1	TRBD2	TGTGCTAGCAGTTCCTTAGCGGGGGATTACAATGAGCAGTTCTTC	CASSSLAGDYNEQFF
.	TRBV5-1	TRBJ2-1	TRBD2	TGCGCCAGCAGCTCCGGATATAGCGGGGGGGCCGGCAATGAGCAGTTCTTC	CASSSGYSGGAGNEQFF
.	TRBV13	TRBJ1-1	.	TGTGCCAGCAGCTTAGGCGACACTGAAGCTTTCTTT	CASSLGDTEAFF
once	TRBV29-1	TRBJ2-2	TRBD1	TGCAGCGTTGATGGTGGGGGACAGGGGACGAACACCGGGGAGCTGTTTTTT	CSVDGGGQGTNTGELFF
.	TRBV11-2	TRBJ2-2	.	TGTGCCAGCAGCCCCGGCGGCTGGGAGCTGTTTTTT	CASSPGGWELFF